The sample holds many counts of the clone carrying this TCR beta chain. Its antigen is currently unknown. The TCRbeta library was prepared with unique molecular identifiers. MiXCR, applied by TCRdb to the PCR reads, yields one record per CDR3 protein. The sample has 400,000 to 550,000 distinct CDR3 sequences, more than 9% seen once. The data originate from a study of T-cell reconstitution after alpha-beta-depleted transplantation in children. The germline CDR1 and CDR2 sequences are MGHRA and YSYEKL. The CDR3 is 15 residues long. V dropped 4 bases and J dropped 0 bases, with 13 bases sitting between them. Study-level points and caveats: Once a year had passed after transplant, T-cell counts and diversity came mostly from newly produced T cells. Reportedly, only several hundred clones from non-depleted graft cells drove alpha-beta T-cell counts at about two months. Some patients showed high day-60 TCRbeta diversity, which derived from surviving recipient T cells and thymic progenitors.

The origin of this receptor is a child under 10 years old with inherited bone marrow failure, due to receive a stem cell transplant. The material was PBMCs, obtained before TCRalphabeta/CD19-depleted stem cell transplant. The genes are TRBV4-1 and TRBJ2-7, with D possibly matching TRBD2 (6 bases). For the CDR3, the DNA is TGCGCCAGCAGCCCAATTGTCGGGGGCTCCTACGAGCAGTACTTC. It specifies CASSPIVGGSYEQYF.